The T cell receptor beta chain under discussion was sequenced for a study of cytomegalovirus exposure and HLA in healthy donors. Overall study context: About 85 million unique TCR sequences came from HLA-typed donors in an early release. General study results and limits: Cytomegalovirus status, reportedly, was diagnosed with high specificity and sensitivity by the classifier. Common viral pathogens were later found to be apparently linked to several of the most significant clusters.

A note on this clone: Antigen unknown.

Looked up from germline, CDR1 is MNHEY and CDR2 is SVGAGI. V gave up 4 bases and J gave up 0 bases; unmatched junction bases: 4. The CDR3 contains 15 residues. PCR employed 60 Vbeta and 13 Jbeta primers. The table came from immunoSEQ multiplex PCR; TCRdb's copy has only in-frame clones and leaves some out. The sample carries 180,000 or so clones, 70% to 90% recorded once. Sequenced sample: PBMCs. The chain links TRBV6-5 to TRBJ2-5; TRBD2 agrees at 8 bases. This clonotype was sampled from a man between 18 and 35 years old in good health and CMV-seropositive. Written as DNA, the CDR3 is TGTGCCAGCAGTTTTGTAGCGGGGAACCAAGAGACCCAGTACTTC. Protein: CASSFVAGNQETQYF.